These 20 T cell receptor beta chains originate from one sample sequenced in a study of shared clonotypes between healthy human individuals. TCRdb keeps only in-frame clones here, not all; method: immunoSEQ multiplex PCR. The top ten clones hold over 0.12% of a sample with 2,500,000 or so clones, approximately 92% of them seen once. Sequencing was performed on naive CD4+ T cells sorted from blood. Noted subset: CD45RA+ positively selected. The receptor source for this set is a man in his late teens or twenties in good health.

The chain joins TRBV7-2 to TRBJ2-4; 10 bases map to TRBD2. J gave up 6 bases and V 6 bases, and 8 bases lay outside the gene matches. Germline CDR1 reads SGHTA; CDR2 reads FQGNSA. The CDR3 is made up of 15 amino acids. The CDR3 loop is CASSSTSGRGNIQYF. CDR3 sequence (DNA): TGTGCCAGCAGTTCGACTAGCGGGCGGGGAAACATTCAGTACTTC.

The sample holds a few counts of this clone. Written as DNA, the CDR3 is TGTGCCAGCAGCTACCAGGACCGATCCTATGGCTACACCTTC. Protein: CASSYQDRSYGYTF. This rearrangement joins TRBV7-9 to TRBJ1-2; D gene ambiguous. The germline V and J ends were trimmed by 4 bases and 4 bases, with 13 bases remaining between them. The CDR3 is 14 residues long. CDR1 and CDR2 from the germline V gene are SEHNR and FQNEAQ (reference sequence).

About this clone: The sample has other DNA sequences that encode this CDR3 too. The genes are TRBV27 and TRBJ2-2; D may be TRBD2 (6 bases). CDR3 size: 16 residues. Germline V CDR1 and CDR2: MNHEY, SMNVEV (reference sequence). Trimming took off 0 bases at V and 2 bases at J, with 10 bases between the two ends. The CDR3, as DNA: TGTGCCAGCAGTTTATCCGGGACTGTCAACACCGGGGAGCTGTTTTTT. Protein product: CASSLSGTVNTGELFF.

V is TRBV5-1 and J is TRBJ2-5, with D perhaps TRBD2 (5 bases). The DNA matches TRBJ2-7 better at its end, which makes the J call doubtful. The CDR3 contains 15 residues. Germline CDR1 is SGHRS and CDR2 is YFSETQ. CDR3: CASSTGRVGSYEQYF. The CDR3 coding sequence is TGCGCCAGCAGCACCGGGCGGGTGGGATCCTACGAGCAGTACTTC.

The chain has TRBV10-3 and TRBJ1-1, with 7 nucleotides matching TRBD1. The J segment lost 4 bases and the V segment lost 2 bases, leaving 4 bases of the junction unmatched. There are 14 residues in the CDR3. CDR1 and CDR2 from the germline V gene are ENHRY and SYGVKD. The CDR3 loop is CAISEATGTTEAFF. The CDR3 DNA sequence: TGTGCCATCAGTGAGGCGACAGGGACCACTGAAGCTTTCTTT.

For the CDR3, the DNA is TGTGCCAGCAGCTTCTGGATTTCCAATGAGCAGTTCTTC. Protein: CASSFWISNEQFF. The chain uses TRBV11-1 and TRBJ2-1; unclear D gene. Trimming cost V 3 bases and J 6 bases, with 9 bases left between them. Germline CDR1 reads SGHAT; CDR2 reads FQDESV (reference sequence). This CDR3 contains 13 residues.

This chain joins TRBV5-1 and TRBJ2-3; 13 positions agree with TRBD2. The germline V gene encodes CDR1 SGHRS and CDR2 YFSETQ. CDR3 size: 19 residues. V dropped 3 bases and J dropped 5; count of bases not matched to a gene: 15. The CDR3 coding sequence is TGCGCCAGCAGCTCTTACAGCCTGACTAGCGGGGGGCGGAGAGATACGCAGTATTTT. This codes for CASSSYSLTSGGRRDTQYF.

The V call is TRBV4-2, the J call TRBJ1-6; 12 nucleotides line up with TRBD1. Germline CDR1 reads LGHNA; CDR2 reads YNFKEQ. CDR3 length: 19 amino acids. After removal of 0 bases from V and 8 bases from J, the junction contained 11 bases not matched to a gene. The CDR3 sequence: CASSQDTGTGGLLDSPLHF. DNA for the CDR3: TGTGCCAGCAGCCAAGACACCGGGACAGGGGGCCTACTGGATTCACCCCTCCACTTT.

The chain recombines TRBV9 with TRBJ1-3; D may be TRBD1 (5 bases). Trimming stripped 0 bases from V and 0 bases from J, with 7 bases between. Germline values: CDR1 SGDLS, CDR2 YYNGEE. This CDR3 has 15 amino acids. DNA of the CDR3: TGTGCCAGCAGCGTAGGAGGGGACTCTGGAAACACCATATATTTT. Amino acids: CASSVGGDSGNTIYF.

The chain combines TRBV6-5 with TRBJ1-2, with D unresolved. The CDR3 spans 10 residues. Trimming left V 6 bases short and J 3 bases short, with 2 bases between. Germline V lookup: CDR1 MNHEY, CDR2 SVGAGI. CDR3 residues: CASSDYGYTF. The CDR3 DNA reads TGTGCCAGCAGCGACTATGGCTACACCTTC.

This rearrangement joins TRBV7-3 to TRBJ2-1; perhaps TRBD1 as D (5 bases). The CDR3 runs to 13 residues. The germline V and J ends were trimmed by 6 bases and 7 bases, with 13 bases remaining between them. Germline lookup yields CDR1 SGHTA and CDR2 FQGTGA. CDR3 loop: CASRSEGVNEQFF. The CDR3 nucleotides are TGTGCCAGCAGGTCCGAAGGGGTGAATGAGCAGTTCTTC. Full variable domain (rest looked up from reference TRBV7-3 and TRBJ2-1): GAGVSQTPSNKVTEKGKYVELRCDPISGHTALYWYRQSLGQGPEFLIYFQGTGAADDSGLPNDRFFAVRPEGSVSTLKIQRTERGDSAVYLCASRSEGVNEQFFGPGTRLTVL.

The chain has TRBV6-1 and TRBJ2-6; D unclear. V was pared by 2 bases and J by 3 bases, with 8 bases between. This CDR3 has 15 residues. Germline CDR1 and CDR2: MNHNS and SASEGT. The DNA for the CDR3 is TGTGCCAGCAGTGAATCGGTGGATGGGGCCAACGTCCTGACTTTC. This sequence encodes CASSESVDGANVLTF.

J is TRBJ2-7 and V is TRBV5-1, with D perhaps TRBD1 (6 bases). This CDR3 is 16 amino acids long. CDR1 is SGHRS, CDR2 YFSETQ, per germline. V lost 5 bases to trimming and J lost 6 bases, with 24 bases between them. The CDR3 DNA is TGCGCCAGCAGGGCCGAACAGGGTGCCGGAAGTTTCGAGCAGTACTTC. Amino acid sequence: CASRAEQGAGSFEQYF. The full variable domain, in which reference TRBV5-1 and TRBJ2-7 provide the parts outside the CDR3, is KAGVTQTPRYLIKTRGQQVTLSCSPISGHRSVSWYQQTPGQGLQFLFEYFSETQRNKGNFPGRFSGRQFSNSRSEMNVSTLELGDSALYLCASRAEQGAGSFEQYFGPGTRLTVT.

J is TRBJ1-4 and V is TRBV18, with no clear D. The CDR3 is 16 amino acids. Trimming took 3 bases from V and 1 from J, leaving 12 bases between them. Germline V gives CDR1 KGHSH, CDR2 LQKENI. The CDR3 loop is CASSPNGELTNEKLFF. The CDR3 nucleotides are TGTGCCAGCTCACCTAATGGGGAGTTAACTAATGAAAAACTGTTTTTT.

The chain combines TRBV10-3 with TRBJ2-5; D perhaps matches TRBD2 (7 bases). In germline, CDR1 is ENHRY, CDR2 SYGVKD. Trimming took 10 bases from V and 2 from J, leaving 14 bases between them. This CDR3 has 13 residues. CDR3 nucleotide sequence: TGTGCCACTGGCGGGGGCCTGCAAGAGACCCAGTACTTC. It translates to CATGGGLQETQYF.

The genes are TRBV7-2 and TRBJ2-6, with D perhaps given as TRBD1 or TRBD2 (6 bases each). CDR1 and CDR2 (germline): SGHTA, FQGNSA. The CDR3 has 18 residues. V was clipped by 0 bases and J by 0 bases, with 12 bases between them. The CDR3 region is CASSLAPGALSGANVLTF. CDR3 nucleotide sequence: TGTGCCAGCAGCTTAGCCCCGGGGGCCCTCTCTGGGGCCAACGTCCTGACTTTC.

The chain recombines TRBV10-3 with TRBJ2-7; perhaps TRBD2 as D (7 bases). Looked up from germline, CDR1 is ENHRY and CDR2 is SYGVKD. Trimming took off 9 bases at V and 2 bases at J, with 14 bases between the two ends. The CDR3 runs 13 residues. The CDR3 sequence: CAIATGGPYEQYF. In DNA, the CDR3 is TGTGCCATTGCCACGGGGGGCCCCTACGAGCAGTACTTC.

The chain has TRBV19 and TRBJ2-3; 7 bases match TRBD2. CDR3 size: 16 residues. J lost 2 bases, V lost 3 bases, and 8 bases had no gene match. Germline V lookup: CDR1 LNHDA, CDR2 SQIVND (reference sequence). The CDR3 here is CASSISPGTITDTQYF. Written as DNA, the CDR3 is TGTGCCAGTAGTATTAGCCCCGGGACTATCACAGATACGCAGTATTTT.

The rearrangement joins TRBV19 to TRBJ1-3; D remains ambiguous. This CDR3 is 14 amino acids long. Trimming removed 5 bases at V and 0 bases at J, with 8 bases between. Per the germline V gene, CDR1 is LNHDA and CDR2 is SQIVND (reference sequence). CDR3 residues: CASSSRTSGNTIYF. CDR3 in DNA: TGTGCCAGTAGTTCGAGGACCTCTGGAAACACCATATATTTT.

Worth noting for this clone: The same CDR3 is also encoded by other DNA sequences in this sample. The rearrangement uses TRBV18 and TRBJ1-1; D is unresolved. CDR3 length equals 14 residues. V dropped 0 bases and J dropped 4 bases, with 9 bases sitting between them. CDR1 and CDR2 (germline): KGHSH, LQKENI. The CDR3 DNA reads as TGTGCCAGCTCACCACCGTCCCGGGCCACTGAAGCTTTCTTT. Translation: CASSPPSRATEAFF.